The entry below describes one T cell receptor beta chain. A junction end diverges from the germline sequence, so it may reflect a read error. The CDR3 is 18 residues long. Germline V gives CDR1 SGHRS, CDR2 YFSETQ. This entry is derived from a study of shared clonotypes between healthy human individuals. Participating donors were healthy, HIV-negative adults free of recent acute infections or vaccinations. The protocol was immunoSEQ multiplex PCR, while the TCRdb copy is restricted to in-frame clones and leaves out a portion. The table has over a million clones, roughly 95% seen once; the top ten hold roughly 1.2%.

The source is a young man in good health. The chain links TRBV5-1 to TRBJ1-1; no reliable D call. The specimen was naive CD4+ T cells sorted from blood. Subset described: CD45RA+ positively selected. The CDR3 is CASSLGPRTADLNTEAFF. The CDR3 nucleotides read TGCGCCAGCAGTTTGGGCCCCCGGACCGCGGATTTGAACACTGAAGCTTTCTTT. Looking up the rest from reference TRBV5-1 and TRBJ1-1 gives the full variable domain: KAGVTQTPRYLIKTRGQQVTLSCSPISGHRSVSWYQQTPGQGLQFLFEYFSETQRNKGNFPGRFSGRQFSNSRSEMNVSTLELGDSALYLCASSLGPRTADLNTEAFFGQGTRLTVV.